These T cell receptor beta chains were read from a single sample in a study of cytomegalovirus exposure and HLA in healthy donors. Clones were sequenced by immunoSEQ multiplex PCR, and TCRdb holds only the in-frame ones, with some missing. In the table there are 120,000 to 150,000 clones, 77% of which are singletons. Source material: PBMCs. Receptor source: a female donor in good health and CMV-seronegative. Both conserved end residues are part of each CDR3. Fields, in order: clone size, J gene, V gene, D gene, CDR3 DNA, CDR3 protein. The D gene is left open where the match is weak. Rows may omit the clone size; those that give it use once, few, many or a size class.

>once|TRBJ2-7|TRBV5-1|-
TGCGCCAGCAGCCGGGACTCCTACGAGCAGTACTTC
CASSRDSYEQYF
>-|TRBJ1-5|TRBV30|-
TGTGGGGCGGGCCCGGGGGGCAATCAGCCCCAGCATTTT
CGAGPGGNQPQHF
>-|TRBJ1-4|TRBV7-7|TRBD1
TGTGCCAGCAGCCCCGGACAGGCAACTAATGAAAAACTGTTTTTT
CASSPGQATNEKLFF
>-|TRBJ2-7|TRBV7-2|TRBD2
TGTGCCAGCAGCTTAGTATCTAGCGGGGGCTCCTACGAGCAGTACTTC
CASSLVSSGGSYEQYF
>-|TRBJ1-2|TRBV7-3|-
TGTGCCAGCAGCCCTACACCGGGCTGGGGAGATGGCTACACCTTC
CASSPTPGWGDGYTF
>-|TRBJ2-7|TRBV28|TRBD1
TGTGCCAGCAGGGGGACAGTCGAGCAGTACTTC
CASRGTVEQYF
>-|TRBJ2-3|TRBV6-1|TRBD1
TGTGCCAGCAGTGAAGGGACAGGGGGCATAGATACGCAGTATTTT
CASSEGTGGIDTQYF
>-|TRBJ1-1|TRBV12-5|-
TGTGCTAGTGGTGTCGTCATGGGGGCGAACACTGAAGCTTTCTTT
CASGVVMGANTEAFF
>-|TRBJ2-5|TRBV30|-
TGTGCCTGGGGAGGGGCAATGGAGACCCAGTACTTC
CAWGGAMETQYF
>-|TRBJ2-2|TRBV18|TRBD2
TGTGCCAGCTCACGAATGACTAGCGGGAAGGGTGACGGGGAGCTGTTTTTT
CASSRMTSGKGDGELFF
>-|TRBJ1-6|TRBV9|TRBD1
TGTGCCAGCAGCGGAGGACAGGGCCCCCCTTTCCTCCACTTT
CASSGGQGPPFLHF
>-|TRBJ1-1|TRBV5-1|TRBD1
TGCGCCAGCAGCTTGGGGGGACAGGGCACTGAAGCTTTCTTT
CASSLGGQGTEAFF
>-|TRBJ1-2|TRBV4-2|-
TGTGCCAGCAGCCAAGTAGAAAGGGAGGAAGGCTACACCTTC
CASSQVEREEGYTF
>-|TRBJ2-7|TRBV29-1|TRBD2
TGCAGCGCTAGGACTAGCGGGGTGGGGGAGCAGTACTTC
CSARTSGVGEQYF
>few|TRBJ1-1|TRBV5-4|TRBD1
TGTGCCAGCAGCTTACAGGGGCCGAACACTGAAGCTTTCTTT
CASSLQGPNTEAFF
>few|TRBJ1-2|TRBV7-9|-
TGTGCCAGCACCCTCGAGGGATATGGCTACACCTTC
CASTLEGYGYTF
>-|TRBJ2-7|TRBV27|TRBD1
TGTGCCAGCAGCCTCCGGGACAGGGGGCCTGAGCAGTACTTC
CASSLRDRGPEQYF
>few|TRBJ2-2|TRBV7-9|TRBD1
TGTGCCAGCAGCCGCCTGGACAGGGGTATTAACGGGGAGCTGTTTTTT
CASSRLDRGINGELFF
>-|TRBJ2-1|TRBV18|TRBD1
TGTGCCAGCTCACCACCGGACAGGGGGGGTAATGAGCAGTTCTTC
CASSPPDRGGNEQFF
>-|TRBJ2-7|TRBV15|TRBD2
TGTGCCACCAGCCCCCTTACGGGGGGCGAGCAGTACTTC
CATSPLTGGEQYF
>-|TRBJ1-2|TRBV6-1|TRBD1
TGTGCCAGCAGTCTAAGGACAGGGGGCTACACCTTC
CASSLRTGGYTF
>-|TRBJ1-4|TRBV7-8|-
TGTGCCAGCAGACAAAATCAGGGAAATCATGAAAAACTGTTTTTT
CASRQNQGNHEKLFF
>-|TRBJ2-7|TRBV7-2|-
TGTGCCAGCAGCTTAGGCAGGTATCTTAGCGAGCAGTACTTC
CASSLGRYLSEQYF
>-|TRBJ1-6|TRBV19|TRBD1
TGTGCCAGTAGTATCCGGGGACAGACTAATTCACCCCTCCACTTT
CASSIRGQTNSPLHF
>-|TRBJ2-7|TRBV6-1|TRBD1
TGTGCCAGCAGTGAAGCTTTGGGACAGTTCTACGAGCAGTACTTC
CASSEALGQFYEQYF
>-|TRBJ1-4|TRBV7-9|-
TGTGCCTACGAGGGTCATGAAAAACTGTTTTTT
CAYEGHEKLFF
>-|TRBJ2-1|TRBV28|TRBD2
TGTGCCAGCAGTTCAGGACTAGCGGGAGTGTGGTACAATGAGCAGTTCTTC
CASSSGLAGVWYNEQFF
>-|TRBJ2-7|TRBV6-5|-
TGTGCCAGCAGTTACCAGGCGATTTCCTACGAGCAGTACTTC
CASSYQAISYEQYF
>-|TRBJ2-1|TRBV27|-
TGTGCCAGCAGTTTTAACAATGAGCAGTTCTTC
CASSFNNEQFF
>-|TRBJ2-1|TRBV11-2|TRBD2
TGTGCCAGCAGCCTCCCGCGAGCGGGGGGGTTGGATGAGCAGTTCTTC
CASSLPRAGGLDEQFF
>once|TRBJ1-1|TRBV6-4|TRBD1
TGTGCCAGCAGTGAGTACAGGGGCCTTGAAGCTTTCTTT
CASSEYRGLEAFF
>few|TRBJ2-7|TRBV10-2|-
TGCGCCAGCAGTGAGCTCGACGAGCAGTACTTC
CASSELDEQYF